This T cell receptor (beta chain) comes out of a study of blood T cell repertoires in COVID-19. Turning to the study itself: Some COVID-19 samples were acute and others convalescent; all came from the United States, Italy and Spain. Sources were T cells, B-cell-depleted T cells, or PBMCs; the material itself was cDNA or gDNA.

Repertoires were generated with immunoSEQ multiplex PCR, while TCRdb's copy carries only in-frame clones and drops some. The profile covers roughly 280,000 clones, with 80% to 90% appearing a single time and 1.5% to 2% taken by the ten largest. The CDR3 sequence is 16 residues long. The germline V gene has CDR1 WNHNN and CDR2 SYGVQD (reference sequence). The junction had 3 bases not matched to a gene; V was cut back by 3 bases and J by 0 bases. This sequence was found in a man younger than 45 with active or convalescent COVID-19. V gene TRBV10-1 combines with J gene TRBJ2-2; 8 positions match TRBD2. The sample was peripheral blood. CDR3 protein: CASSDGGDTNTGELFF. Written as DNA, the CDR3 is TGCGCCAGCAGTGACGGGGGGGATACGAACACCGGGGAGCTGTTTTTT.